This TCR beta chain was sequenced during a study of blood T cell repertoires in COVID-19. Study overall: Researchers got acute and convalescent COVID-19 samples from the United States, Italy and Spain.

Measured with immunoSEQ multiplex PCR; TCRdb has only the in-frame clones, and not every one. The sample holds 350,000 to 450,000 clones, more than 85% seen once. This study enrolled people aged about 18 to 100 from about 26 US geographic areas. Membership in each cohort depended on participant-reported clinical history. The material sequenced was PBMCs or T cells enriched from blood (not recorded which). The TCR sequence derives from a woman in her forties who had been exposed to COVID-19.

The CDR3 coding sequence is TGTGCCAGCACCAGGACAGCAAACACCGGGGAGCTGTTTTTT. Protein: CASTRTANTGELFF. J is TRBJ2-2 and V is TRBV18; weak D call: TRBD1 (6 bases). CDR1 KGHSH and CDR2 LQKENI come from the germline V gene. The CDR3 is 14 residues long. Trimming cost V 8 bases and J 2 bases, with 12 bases left between them.